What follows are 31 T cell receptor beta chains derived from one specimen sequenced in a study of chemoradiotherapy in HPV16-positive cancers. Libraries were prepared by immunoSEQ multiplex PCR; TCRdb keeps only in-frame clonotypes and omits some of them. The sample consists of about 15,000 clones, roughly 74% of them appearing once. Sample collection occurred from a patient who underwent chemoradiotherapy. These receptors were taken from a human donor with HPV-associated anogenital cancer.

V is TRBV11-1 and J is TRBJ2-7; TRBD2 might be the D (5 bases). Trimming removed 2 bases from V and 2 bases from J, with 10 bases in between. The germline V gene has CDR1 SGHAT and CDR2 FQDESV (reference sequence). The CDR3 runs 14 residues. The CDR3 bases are TGTGCCAGCAGCTTATTATTCGGGACCTACGAGCAGTACTTC. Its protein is CASSLLFGTYEQYF.

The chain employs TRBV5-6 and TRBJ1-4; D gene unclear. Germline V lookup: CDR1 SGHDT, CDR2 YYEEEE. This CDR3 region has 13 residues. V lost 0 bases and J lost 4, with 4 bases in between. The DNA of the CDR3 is TGTGCCAGCAGCTTGGGCCGTAATGAAAAACTGTTTTTT. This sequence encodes CASSLGRNEKLFF.

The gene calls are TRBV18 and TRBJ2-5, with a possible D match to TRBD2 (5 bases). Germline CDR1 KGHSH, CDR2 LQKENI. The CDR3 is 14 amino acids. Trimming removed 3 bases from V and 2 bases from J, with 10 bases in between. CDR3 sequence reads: CASSPRPGQETQYF. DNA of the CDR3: TGTGCCAGCTCACCCCGTCCGGGGCAAGAGACCCAGTACTTC. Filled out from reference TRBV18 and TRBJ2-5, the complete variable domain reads NAGVMQNPRHLVRRRGQEARLRCSPMKGHSHVYWYRQLPEEGLKFMVYLQKENIIDESGMPKERFSAEFPKEGPSILRIQQVVRGDSAAYFCASSPRPGQETQYFGPGTRLLVL.

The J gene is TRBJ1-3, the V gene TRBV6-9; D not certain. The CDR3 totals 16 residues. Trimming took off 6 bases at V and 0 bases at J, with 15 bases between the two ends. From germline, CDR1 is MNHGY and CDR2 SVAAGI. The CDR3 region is CASSRPRAHSGNTIYF. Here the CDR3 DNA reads TGTGCCAGCAGCCGCCCCCGGGCCCACTCTGGAAACACCATATATTTT.

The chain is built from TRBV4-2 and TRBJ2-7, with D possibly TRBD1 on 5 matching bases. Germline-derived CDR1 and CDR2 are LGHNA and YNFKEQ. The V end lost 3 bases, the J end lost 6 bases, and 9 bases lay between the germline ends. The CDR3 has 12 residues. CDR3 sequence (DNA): TGTGCCAGCAGCCAGGAAAGGGGCGAGCAGTACTTC. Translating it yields CASSQERGEQYF.

The CDR3 DNA reads TGCGCCAGCAGCTTGGCCGGGGGCCCGGGCGAAAAACTGTTTTTT. It is translated as CASSLAGGPGEKLFF. V gene TRBV5-1 combines with J gene TRBJ1-4, with a possible D match to TRBD1 (6 bases). Trimming left V 0 bases short and J 8 bases short, with 14 bases between. CDR1 and CDR2 (germline): SGHRS, YFSETQ. This CDR3 comprises 15 residues. Full variable domain (outside the CDR3, taken from reference TRBV5-1 and TRBJ1-4): KAGVTQTPRYLIKTRGQQVTLSCSPISGHRSVSWYQQTPGQGLQFLFEYFSETQRNKGNFPGRFSGRQFSNSRSEMNVSTLELGDSALYLCASSLAGGPGEKLFFGSGTQLSVL.

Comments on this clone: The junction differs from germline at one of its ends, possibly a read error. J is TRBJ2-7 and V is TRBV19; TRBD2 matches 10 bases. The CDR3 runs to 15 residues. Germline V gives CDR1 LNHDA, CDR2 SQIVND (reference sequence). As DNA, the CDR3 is TGTGCCAGTAGTCCCAGACTAGCGGGTTCCTCCGAGCAGTACTTC. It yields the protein CASSPRLAGSSEQYF.

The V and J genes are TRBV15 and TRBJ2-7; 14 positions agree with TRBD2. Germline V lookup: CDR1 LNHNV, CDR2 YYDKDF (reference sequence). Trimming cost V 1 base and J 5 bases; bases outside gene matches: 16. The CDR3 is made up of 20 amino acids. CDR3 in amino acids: CATSRVALPGLAGVWNEQYF. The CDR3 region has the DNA TGTGCCACCAGCAGAGTGGCTCTCCCGGGACTAGCGGGAGTGTGGAACGAGCAGTACTTC. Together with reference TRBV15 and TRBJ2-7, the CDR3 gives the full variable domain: DAMVIQNPRYQVTQFGKPVTLSCSQTLNHNVMYWYQQKSSQAPKLLFHYYDKDFNNEADTPDNFQSRRPNTSFCFLDIRSPGLGDTAMYLCATSRVALPGLAGVWNEQYFGPGTRLTVT.

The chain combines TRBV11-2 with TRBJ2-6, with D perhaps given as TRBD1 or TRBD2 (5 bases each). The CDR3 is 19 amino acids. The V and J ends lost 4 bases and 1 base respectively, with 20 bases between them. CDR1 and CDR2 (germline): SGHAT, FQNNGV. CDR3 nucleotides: TGTGCCAGCAGCTCGATATTGGGGGTTTTTCAGTCTGGGGCCAACGTCCTGACTTTC. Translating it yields CASSSILGVFQSGANVLTF.

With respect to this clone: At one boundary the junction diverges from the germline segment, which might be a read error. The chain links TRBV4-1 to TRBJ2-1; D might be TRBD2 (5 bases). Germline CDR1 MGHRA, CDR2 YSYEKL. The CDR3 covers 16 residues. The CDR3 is CASSQATSLGYYEQFF. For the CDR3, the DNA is TGCGCCAGCAGCCAAGCAACTAGTTTAGGCTACTATGAGCAGTTCTTC.

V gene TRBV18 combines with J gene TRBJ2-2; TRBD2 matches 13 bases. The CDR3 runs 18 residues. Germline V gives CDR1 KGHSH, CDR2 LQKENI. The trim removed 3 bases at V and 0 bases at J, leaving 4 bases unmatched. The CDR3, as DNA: TGTGCCAGCTCACCCCGACTAGCGGGAGGTTCGAACACCGGGGAGCTGTTTTTT. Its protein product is CASSPRLAGGSNTGELFF.

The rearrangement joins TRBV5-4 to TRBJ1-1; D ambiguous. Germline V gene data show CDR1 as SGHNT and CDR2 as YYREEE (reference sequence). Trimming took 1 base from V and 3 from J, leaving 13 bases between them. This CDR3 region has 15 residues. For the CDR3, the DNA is TGTGCCAGCAGCTTGCCTACGGCCCAGGACACTGAAGCTTTCTTT. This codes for CASSLPTAQDTEAFF.

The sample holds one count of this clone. Here the CDR3 reads CASSLVPYNEQFF. CDR3 coding DNA: TGTGCCAGCAGCTTAGTTCCGTACAATGAGCAGTTCTTC. The chain combines TRBV11-3 with TRBJ2-1; D is undetermined. Germline V gives CDR1 SGHNT, CDR2 YENEEA. The CDR3 totals 13 residues. V was cut by 1 base and J by 4 bases, with 5 bases left in between.

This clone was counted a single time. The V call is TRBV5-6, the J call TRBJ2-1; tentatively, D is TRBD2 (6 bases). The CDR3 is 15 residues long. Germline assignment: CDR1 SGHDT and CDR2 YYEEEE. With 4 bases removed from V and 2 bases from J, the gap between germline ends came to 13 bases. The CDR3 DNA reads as TGTGCCAGCAGCGATACTAGCAGGACCTACAATGAGCAGTTCTTC. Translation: CASSDTSRTYNEQFF.

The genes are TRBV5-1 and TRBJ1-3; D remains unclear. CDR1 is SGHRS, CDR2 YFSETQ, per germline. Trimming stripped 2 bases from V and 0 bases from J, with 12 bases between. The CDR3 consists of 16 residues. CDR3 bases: TGCGCCAGCAGCTTAGAAGTTTTGAACTCTGGAAACACCATATATTTT. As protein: CASSLEVLNSGNTIYF.

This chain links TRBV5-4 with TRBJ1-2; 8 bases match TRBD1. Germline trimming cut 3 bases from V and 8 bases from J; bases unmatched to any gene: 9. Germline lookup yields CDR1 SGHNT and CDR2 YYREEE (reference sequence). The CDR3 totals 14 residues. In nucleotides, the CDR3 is TGTGCCAGCAGCTCATCGACAGGGGTTTGGGGCTACACCTTC. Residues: CASSSSTGVWGYTF.

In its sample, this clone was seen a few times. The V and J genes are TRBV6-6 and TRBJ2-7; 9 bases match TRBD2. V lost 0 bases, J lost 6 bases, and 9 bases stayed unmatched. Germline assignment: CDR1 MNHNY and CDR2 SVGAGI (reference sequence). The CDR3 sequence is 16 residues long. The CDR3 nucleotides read TGTGCCAGCAGTTACTCGACCGCGGGAGGGCCCAGCGAGCAGTACTTC. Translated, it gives CASSYSTAGGPSEQYF.

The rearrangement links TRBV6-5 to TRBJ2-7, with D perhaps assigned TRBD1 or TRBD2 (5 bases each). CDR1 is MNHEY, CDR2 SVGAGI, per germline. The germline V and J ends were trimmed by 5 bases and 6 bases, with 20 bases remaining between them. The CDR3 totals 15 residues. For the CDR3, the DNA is TGTGCCAGCAGTATAGCCGGGACCCGAGGATCCGAGCAGTACTTC. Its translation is CASSIAGTRGSEQYF.

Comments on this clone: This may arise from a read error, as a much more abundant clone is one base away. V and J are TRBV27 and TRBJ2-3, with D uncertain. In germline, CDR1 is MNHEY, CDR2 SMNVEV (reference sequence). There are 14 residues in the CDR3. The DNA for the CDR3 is TGTACCAGCAGTACCCGCGGCCGTACAGATACGCAGTATTTT. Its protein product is CTSSTRGRTDTQYF.

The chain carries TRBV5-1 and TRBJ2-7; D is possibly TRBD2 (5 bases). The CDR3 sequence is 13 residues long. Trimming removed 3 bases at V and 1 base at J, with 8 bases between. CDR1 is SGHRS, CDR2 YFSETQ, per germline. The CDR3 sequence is CASSSRVSYEQYF. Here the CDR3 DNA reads TGCGCCAGCAGCTCGAGGGTTTCCTACGAGCAGTACTTC.

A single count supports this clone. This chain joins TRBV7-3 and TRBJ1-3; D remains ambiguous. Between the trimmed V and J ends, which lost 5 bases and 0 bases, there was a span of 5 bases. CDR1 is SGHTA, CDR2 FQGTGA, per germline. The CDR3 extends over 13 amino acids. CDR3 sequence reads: CASSPGSGNTIYF. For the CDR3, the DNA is TGTGCCAGCAGCCCCGGCTCTGGAAACACCATATATTTT.

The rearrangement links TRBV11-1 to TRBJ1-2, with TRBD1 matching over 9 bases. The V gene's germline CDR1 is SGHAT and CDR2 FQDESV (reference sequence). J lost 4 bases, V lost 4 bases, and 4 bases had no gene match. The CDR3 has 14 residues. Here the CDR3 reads CASSSGQGAYGYTF. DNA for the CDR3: TGTGCCAGCAGCTCGGGACAGGGAGCCTATGGCTACACCTTC.

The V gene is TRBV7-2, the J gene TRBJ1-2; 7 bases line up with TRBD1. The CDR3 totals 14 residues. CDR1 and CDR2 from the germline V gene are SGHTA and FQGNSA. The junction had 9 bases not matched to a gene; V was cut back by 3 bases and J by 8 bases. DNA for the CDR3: TGTGCCAGCAGCTTTGGGACAGCGCAACCCGGCTACACCTTC. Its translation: CASSFGTAQPGYTF.

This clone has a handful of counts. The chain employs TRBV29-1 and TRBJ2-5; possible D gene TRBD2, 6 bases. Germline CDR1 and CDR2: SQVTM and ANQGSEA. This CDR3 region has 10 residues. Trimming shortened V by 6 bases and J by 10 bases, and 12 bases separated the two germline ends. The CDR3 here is CSVGDSGQYF. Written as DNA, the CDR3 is TGCAGCGTGGGGGACTCCGGCCAGTACTTC.

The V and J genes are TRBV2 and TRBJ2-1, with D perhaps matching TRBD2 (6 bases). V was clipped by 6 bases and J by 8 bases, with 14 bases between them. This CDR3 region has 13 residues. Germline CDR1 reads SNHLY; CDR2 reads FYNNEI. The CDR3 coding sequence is TGTGCCAGCAGGGAGGGCTCAAGCGATGAGCAGTTCTTC. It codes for CASREGSSDEQFF.

The CDR3 here is CATSRVGLADPYEQYF. The CDR3 coding sequence is TGTGCCACCAGCAGAGTAGGGCTAGCGGATCCCTACGAGCAGTACTTC. The J gene is TRBJ2-7, the V gene TRBV15; 7 bases match TRBD2. Looked up from germline, CDR1 is LNHNV and CDR2 is YYDKDF (reference sequence). The trim removed 1 base at V and 2 bases at J, leaving 8 bases unmatched. The CDR3 is 16 amino acids.

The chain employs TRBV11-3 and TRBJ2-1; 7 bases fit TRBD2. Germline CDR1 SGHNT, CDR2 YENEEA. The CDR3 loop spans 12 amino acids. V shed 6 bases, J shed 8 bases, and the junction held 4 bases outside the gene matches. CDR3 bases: TGTGCCAGCAGTTTTAGCGGGTATGAGCAGTTCTTC. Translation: CASSFSGYEQFF.

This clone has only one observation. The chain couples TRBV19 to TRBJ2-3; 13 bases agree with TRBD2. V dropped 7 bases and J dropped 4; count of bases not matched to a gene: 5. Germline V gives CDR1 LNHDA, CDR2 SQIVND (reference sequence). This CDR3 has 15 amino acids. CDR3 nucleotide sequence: TGTGCCAGTAAAGGACTAGCGGGAGAAGCAGATACGCAGTATTTT. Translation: CASKGLAGEADTQYF.

In nucleotides, the CDR3 is TGTGCCAGCAAGGTCGGGGCTTCGAACACCGGGGAGCTGTTTTTT. Translation: CASKVGASNTGELFF. The gene calls are TRBV7-3 and TRBJ2-2, with D perhaps assigned TRBD1 or TRBD2 (5 bases each). This CDR3 region has 15 residues. CDR1 is SGHTA and CDR2 is FQGTGA in the germline V gene. The V end lost 7 bases, the J end lost 0 bases, and 12 bases lay between the germline ends. The full variable domain, in which reference TRBV7-3 and TRBJ2-2 provide the parts outside the CDR3, is GAGVSQTPSNKVTEKGKYVELRCDPISGHTALYWYRQSLGQGPEFLIYFQGTGAADDSGLPNDRFFAVRPEGSVSTLKIQRTERGDSAVYLCASKVGASNTGELFFGEGSRLTVL.

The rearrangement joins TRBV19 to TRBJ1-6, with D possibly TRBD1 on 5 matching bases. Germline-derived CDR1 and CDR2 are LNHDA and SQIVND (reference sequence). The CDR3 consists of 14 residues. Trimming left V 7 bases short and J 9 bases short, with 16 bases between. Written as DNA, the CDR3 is TGTGCCAGTAAGGGACTGCGCAATGGTTCACCCCTCCACTTT. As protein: CASKGLRNGSPLHF. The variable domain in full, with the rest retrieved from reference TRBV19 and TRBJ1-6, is DGGITQSPKYLFRKEGQNVTLSCEQNLNHDAMYWYRQDPGQGLRLIYYSQIVNDFQKGDIAEGYSVSREKKESFPLTVTSAQKNPTAFYLCASKGLRNGSPLHFGNGTRLTVT.

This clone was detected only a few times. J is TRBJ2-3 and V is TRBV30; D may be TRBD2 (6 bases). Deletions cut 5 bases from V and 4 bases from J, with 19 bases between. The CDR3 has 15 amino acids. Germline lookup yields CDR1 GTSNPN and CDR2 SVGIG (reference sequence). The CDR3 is CAWDRSLALADTQYF. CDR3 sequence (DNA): TGTGCCTGGGACCGGAGTCTAGCGCTCGCAGATACGCAGTATTTT.